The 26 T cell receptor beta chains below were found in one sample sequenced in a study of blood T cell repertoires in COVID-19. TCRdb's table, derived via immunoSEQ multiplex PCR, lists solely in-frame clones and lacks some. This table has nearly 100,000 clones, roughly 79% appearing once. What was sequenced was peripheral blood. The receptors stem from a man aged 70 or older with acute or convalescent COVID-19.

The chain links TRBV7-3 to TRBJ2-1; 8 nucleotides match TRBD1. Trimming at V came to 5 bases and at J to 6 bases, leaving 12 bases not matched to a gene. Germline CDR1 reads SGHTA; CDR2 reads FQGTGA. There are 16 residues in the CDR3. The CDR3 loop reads CASSTPDRQGTNEQFF. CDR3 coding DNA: TGTGCCAGCAGCACCCCCGACAGACAGGGGACCAATGAGCAGTTCTTC.

CDR3 DNA sequence: TGTGCCAGCGGGGGGTTAGCGGGAGGTGAGGAGACCCAGTACTTC. It specifies CASGGLAGGEETQYF. This sequence joins TRBV6-5 and TRBJ2-5, with 10 bases that match TRBD2. The V gene end was trimmed by 8 bases and the J gene end by 5 bases; junction bases not matched to a gene: 11. CDR3 length equals 15 residues. The germline V gene has CDR1 MNHEY and CDR2 SVGAGI.

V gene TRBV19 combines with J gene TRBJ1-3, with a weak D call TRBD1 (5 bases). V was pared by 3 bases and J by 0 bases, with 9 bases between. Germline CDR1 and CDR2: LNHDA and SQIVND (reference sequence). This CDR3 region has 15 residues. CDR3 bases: TGTGCCAGTAGTATTTGGGGCCACTCTGGAAACACCATATATTTT. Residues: CASSIWGHSGNTIYF.

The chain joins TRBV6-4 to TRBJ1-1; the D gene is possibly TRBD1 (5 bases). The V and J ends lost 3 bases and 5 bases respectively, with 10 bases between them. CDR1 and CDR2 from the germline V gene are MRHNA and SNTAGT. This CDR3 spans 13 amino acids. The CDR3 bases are TGTGCCAGCAGTGAAGGCAGGGAAACTGAAGCTTTCTTT. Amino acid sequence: CASSEGRETEAFF.

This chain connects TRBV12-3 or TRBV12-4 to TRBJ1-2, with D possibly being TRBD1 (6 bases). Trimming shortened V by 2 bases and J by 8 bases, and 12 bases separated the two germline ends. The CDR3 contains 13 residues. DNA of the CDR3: TGTGCCAGCAGTTTAAGGGGGACGGAAGGCTACACCTTC. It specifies CASSLRGTEGYTF.

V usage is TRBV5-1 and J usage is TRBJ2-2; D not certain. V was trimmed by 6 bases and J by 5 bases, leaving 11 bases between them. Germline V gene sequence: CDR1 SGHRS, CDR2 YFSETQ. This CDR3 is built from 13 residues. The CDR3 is CASTRGSTGELFF. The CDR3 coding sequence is TGCGCCAGCACCCGAGGTAGTACCGGGGAGCTGTTTTTT.

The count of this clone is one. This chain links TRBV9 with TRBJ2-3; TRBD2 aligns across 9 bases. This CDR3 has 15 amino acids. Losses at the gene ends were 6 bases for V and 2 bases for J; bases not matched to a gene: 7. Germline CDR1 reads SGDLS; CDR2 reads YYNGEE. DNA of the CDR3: TGTGCCAGCACCGCTAGCGGGATTTCCACAGATACGCAGTATTTT. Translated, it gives CASTASGISTDTQYF.

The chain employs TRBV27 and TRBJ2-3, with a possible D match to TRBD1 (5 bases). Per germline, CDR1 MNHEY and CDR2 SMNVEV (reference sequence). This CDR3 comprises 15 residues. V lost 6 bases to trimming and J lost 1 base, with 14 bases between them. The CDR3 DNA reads TGTGCCAGCAGCCTCCGACAGCTCCGCACAGATACGCAGTATTTT. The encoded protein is CASSLRQLRTDTQYF.

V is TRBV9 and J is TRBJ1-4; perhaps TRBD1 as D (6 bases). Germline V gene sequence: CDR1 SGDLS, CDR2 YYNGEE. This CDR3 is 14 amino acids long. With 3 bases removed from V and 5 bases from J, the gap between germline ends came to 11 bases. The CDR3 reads CASSATGSNEKLFF. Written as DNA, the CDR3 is TGTGCCAGCAGCGCGACAGGTTCAAATGAAAAACTGTTTTTT.

In nucleotides, the CDR3 is TGTGCCAGCGGCAGACAGCACTCTGGAAACACCATATATTTT. Protein: CASGRQHSGNTIYF. The V call is TRBV7-3, the J call TRBJ1-3; tentative D call: TRBD1 (5 bases). Trimming cost V 8 bases and J 0 bases, with 11 bases left between them. Germline V gene lookup returns CDR1 SGHTA and CDR2 FQGTGA. The CDR3 has 14 residues.

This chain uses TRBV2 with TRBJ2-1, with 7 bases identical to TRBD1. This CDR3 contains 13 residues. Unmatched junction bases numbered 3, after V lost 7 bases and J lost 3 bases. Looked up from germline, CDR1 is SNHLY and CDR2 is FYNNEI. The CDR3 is CASKTGNYNEQFF. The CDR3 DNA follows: TGTGCCAGCAAGACAGGGAACTACAATGAGCAGTTCTTC.

The DNA for the CDR3 is TGTGCCAGCAGATTACCAGGGGGCGGAAGGACTGAAGCTTTCTTT. Its protein is CASRLPGGGRTEAFF. The chain is built from TRBV6-5 and TRBJ1-1, with 8 bases identical to TRBD1. This CDR3 has 15 residues. CDR1 and CDR2 from the germline V gene are MNHEY and SVGAGI. V gave up 6 bases and J gave up 5 bases; unmatched junction bases: 11.

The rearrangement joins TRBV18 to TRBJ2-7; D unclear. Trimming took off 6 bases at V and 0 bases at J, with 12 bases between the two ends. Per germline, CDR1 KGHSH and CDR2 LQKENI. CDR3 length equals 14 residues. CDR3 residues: CASSITPISYEQYF. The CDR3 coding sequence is TGTGCCAGCTCTATAACACCCATCTCCTACGAGCAGTACTTC.

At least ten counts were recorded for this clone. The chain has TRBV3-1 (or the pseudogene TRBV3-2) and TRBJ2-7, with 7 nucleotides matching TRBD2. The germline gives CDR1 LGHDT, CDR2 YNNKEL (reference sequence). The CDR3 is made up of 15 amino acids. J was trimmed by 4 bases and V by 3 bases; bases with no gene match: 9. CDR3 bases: TGTGCCAGCAGCCAGGCCGCCGGGGGGTATTACGAGCAGTACTTC. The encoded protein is CASSQAAGGYYEQYF.

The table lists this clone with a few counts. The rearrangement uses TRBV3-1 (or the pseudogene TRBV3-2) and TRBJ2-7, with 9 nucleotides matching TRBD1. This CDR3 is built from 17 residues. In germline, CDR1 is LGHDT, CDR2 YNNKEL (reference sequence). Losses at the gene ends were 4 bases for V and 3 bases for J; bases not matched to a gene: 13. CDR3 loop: CASSPTVWDRANYEQYF. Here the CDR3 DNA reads TGTGCCAGCAGCCCAACGGTCTGGGACAGGGCTAACTACGAGCAGTACTTC.

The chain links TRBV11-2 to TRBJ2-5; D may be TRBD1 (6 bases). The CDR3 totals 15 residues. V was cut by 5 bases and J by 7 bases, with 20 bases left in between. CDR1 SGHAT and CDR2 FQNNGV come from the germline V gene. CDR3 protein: CASSAQGSFSGTQYF. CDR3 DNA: TGTGCCAGCAGCGCCCAGGGGTCTTTCTCCGGGACCCAGTACTTC.

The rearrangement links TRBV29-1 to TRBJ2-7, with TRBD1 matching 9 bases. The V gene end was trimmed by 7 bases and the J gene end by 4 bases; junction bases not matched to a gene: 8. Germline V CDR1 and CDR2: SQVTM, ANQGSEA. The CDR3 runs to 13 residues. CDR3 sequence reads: CSGPGQGVYEQYF. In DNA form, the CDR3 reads TGCAGCGGTCCGGGACAGGGCGTTTACGAGCAGTACTTC.

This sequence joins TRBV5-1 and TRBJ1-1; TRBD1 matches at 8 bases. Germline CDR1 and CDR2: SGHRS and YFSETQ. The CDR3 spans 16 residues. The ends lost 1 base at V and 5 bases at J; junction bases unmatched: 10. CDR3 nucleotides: TGCGCCAGCAGCTTGCAAATTAGGACAGGGAATACTGAAGCTTTCTTT. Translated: CASSLQIRTGNTEAFF. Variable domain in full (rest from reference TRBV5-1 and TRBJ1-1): KAGVTQTPRYLIKTRGQQVTLSCSPISGHRSVSWYQQTPGQGLQFLFEYFSETQRNKGNFPGRFSGRQFSNSRSEMNVSTLELGDSALYLCASSLQIRTGNTEAFFGQGTRLTVV.

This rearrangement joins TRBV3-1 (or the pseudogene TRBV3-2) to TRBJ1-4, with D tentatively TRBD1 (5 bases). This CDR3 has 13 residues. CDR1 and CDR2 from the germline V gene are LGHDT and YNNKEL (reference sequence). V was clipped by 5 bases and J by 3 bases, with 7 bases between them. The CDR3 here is CASSGGANEKLFF. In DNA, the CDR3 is TGTGCCAGCAGCGGGGGGGCTAATGAAAAACTGTTTTTT.

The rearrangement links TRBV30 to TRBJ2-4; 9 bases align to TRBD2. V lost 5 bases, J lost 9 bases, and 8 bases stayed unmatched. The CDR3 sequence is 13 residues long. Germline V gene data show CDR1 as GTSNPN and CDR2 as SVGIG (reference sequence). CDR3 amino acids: CAWQMTSGGIQYF. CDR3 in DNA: TGTGCCTGGCAAATGACTAGCGGAGGCATTCAGTACTTC.

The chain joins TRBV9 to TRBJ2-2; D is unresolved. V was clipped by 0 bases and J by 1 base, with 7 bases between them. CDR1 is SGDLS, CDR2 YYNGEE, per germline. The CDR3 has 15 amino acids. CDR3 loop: CASSVDGRNTGELFF. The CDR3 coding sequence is TGTGCCAGCAGCGTAGATGGGCGGAACACCGGGGAGCTGTTTTTT.

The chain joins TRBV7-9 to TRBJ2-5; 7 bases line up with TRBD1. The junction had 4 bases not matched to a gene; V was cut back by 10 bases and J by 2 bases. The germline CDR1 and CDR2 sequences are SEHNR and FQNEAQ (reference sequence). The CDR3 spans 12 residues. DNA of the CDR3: TGTGCCACCCCGGGACAGCAAGAGACCCAGTACTTC. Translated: CATPGQQETQYF.

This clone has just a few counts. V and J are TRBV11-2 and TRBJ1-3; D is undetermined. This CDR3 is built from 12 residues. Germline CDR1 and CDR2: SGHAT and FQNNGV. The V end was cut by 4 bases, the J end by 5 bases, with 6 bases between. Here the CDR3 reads CASSSVRNTIYF. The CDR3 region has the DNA TGTGCCAGCAGCTCAGTGCGAAACACCATATATTTT. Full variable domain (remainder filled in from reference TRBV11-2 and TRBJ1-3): EAGVAQSPRYKIIEKRQSVAFWCNPISGHATLYWYQQILGQGPKLLIQFQNNGVVDDSQLPKDRFSAERLKGVDSTLKIQPAKLEDSAVYLCASSSVRNTIYFGEGSWLTVV.

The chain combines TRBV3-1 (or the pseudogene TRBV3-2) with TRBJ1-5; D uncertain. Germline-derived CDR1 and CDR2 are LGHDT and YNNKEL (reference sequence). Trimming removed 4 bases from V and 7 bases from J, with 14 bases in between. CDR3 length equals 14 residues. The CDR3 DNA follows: TGTGCCAGCAGCCCAGAGACCCGCGGCCAGCCCCAGCATTTT. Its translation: CASSPETRGQPQHF.

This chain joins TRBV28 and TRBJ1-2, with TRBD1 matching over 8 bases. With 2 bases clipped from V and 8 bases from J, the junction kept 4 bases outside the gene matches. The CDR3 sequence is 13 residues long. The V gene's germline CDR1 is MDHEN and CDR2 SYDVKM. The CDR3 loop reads CASSLQGAAGYTF. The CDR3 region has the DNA TGTGCCAGCAGTTTACAGGGGGCGGCGGGCTACACCTTC.

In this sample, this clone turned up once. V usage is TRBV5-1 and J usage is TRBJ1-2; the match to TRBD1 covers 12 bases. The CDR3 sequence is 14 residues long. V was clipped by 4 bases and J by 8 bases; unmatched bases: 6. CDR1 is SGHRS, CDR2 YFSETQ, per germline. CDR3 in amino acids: CASSLGQGAAGYTF. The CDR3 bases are TGCGCCAGCAGCCTGGGACAGGGGGCGGCCGGCTACACCTTC.